This TCR beta chain originates from a study of blood T cells in healthy people across ages. Regarding the study as a whole: In long-lived donors, naive CD4+ cell counts and diversity exceeded those of aged donors. Shifts in expanded clonotypes may have been confounded by donor CMV status, which was unknown. Diversity estimates from one million T cells were considered underestimates.

Using a J-beta primer mix together with a sample-barcoded 5' primer, a second PCR was run for roughly 6 to 12 cycles. TCRdb fed the 5' RACE reads into MiXCR, producing one record per CDR3 protein. The table lists 650,000 to 950,000 distinct CDR3 sequences, under 45% of them singletons. Healthy Caucasians from Russia aged roughly 6 to 90 served as donors. This clonotype appeared a few times. Its specificity is not known. This TCR was sampled from a man between 60 and 75 years old in good health. The sequenced material came from blood.

The CDR3 is CASSEGALNTEAFF. CDR3 bases: TGTGCCAGCAGTGAAGGGGCTCTAAACACTGAAGCTTTCTTT. The rearrangement joins TRBV6-1 to TRBJ1-1; D not resolved. Trimming left V 1 base short and J 2 bases short, with 8 bases between. CDR3 length equals 14 residues. Germline V CDR1 and CDR2: MNHNS, SASEGT.